This TCR beta chain originates from a study of blood T cell repertoires in COVID-19. Study-level background: The study drew acute and convalescent COVID-19 samples from the United States, Italy and Spain. Sample material is recorded as cDNA or gDNA derived from T cells, B-cell-depleted T cells, or PBMCs.

Clinical histories supplied by participants themselves formed the basis of cohort assignment. What the recovered Cohort 3 donors had was two negative PCRs, clearance, or symptom resolution. Sequencing used immunoSEQ multiplex PCR; TCRdb keeps in-frame clones, though not all of them. The sample has 150,000 to 200,000 clones; around four fifths are singletons. This CDR3 region has 15 residues. CDR1 is LGHDT and CDR2 is YNNKEL in the germline V gene (reference sequence). V lost 1 base, J lost 0 bases, and 7 bases lay in between. The V and J genes are TRBV3-1 (or the pseudogene TRBV3-2) and TRBJ2-1; D might be TRBD2 (6 bases). The TCR was taken from a woman aged 45-60 years who had recovered from COVID-19. Sequences were obtained from PBMCs or T cells enriched from blood (not recorded which). The CDR3 loop reads CASSQGRGSYNEQFF. The CDR3 nucleotides are TGTGCCAGCAGCCAAGGGCGGGGCTCCTACAATGAGCAGTTCTTC.